One sample yielded the 12 T cell receptor beta chains listed below, sequenced in a study of cytomegalovirus exposure and HLA in healthy donors. The PCR made use of 60 Vbeta and 13 Jbeta primers. Using immunoSEQ multiplex PCR, the repertoire was profiled, and TCRdb retains in-frame clones only, with some absent. The data show around 150,000 clones, about two thirds seen once. Material: PBMCs. Every receptor here comes from a woman aged 30 to 39 in good health and CMV-seronegative.

CDR3 residues: CASRGGTDEAFF. The CDR3 DNA reads TGTGCCAGCAGAGGGGGGACAGATGAAGCTTTCTTT. V is TRBV6-6 and J is TRBJ1-1; 7 nucleotides align to TRBD1. The germline V gene encodes CDR1 MNHNY and CDR2 SVGAGI (reference sequence). The CDR3 totals 12 residues. Unmatched junction bases numbered 5, after V lost 6 bases and J lost 7 bases.

The V and J genes are TRBV6-5 and TRBJ2-1; weak D call: TRBD2 (5 bases). V shed 7 bases and J shed 5 bases, with 9 bases lying between them. The germline V gene encodes CDR1 MNHEY and CDR2 SVGAGI. The CDR3 is 12 residues long. The chain's CDR3 is CASKTGNNEQFF. CDR3 nucleotide sequence: TGTGCCAGCAAAACCGGGAACAATGAGCAGTTCTTC.

This clone was detected once. The chain combines TRBV6-5 with TRBJ2-1; TRBD2 might be the D (6 bases). V lost 8 bases to trimming and J lost 6 bases, with 20 bases between them. The CDR3 covers 15 residues. Germline CDR1 MNHEY, CDR2 SVGAGI. The CDR3 loop is CASCPEGPQVNEQFF. CDR3 in DNA: TGTGCCAGCTGCCCGGAGGGCCCCCAGGTCAATGAGCAGTTCTTC.

The CDR3 loop is CASSATQGELQPQHF. CDR3 coding DNA: TGTGCCAGCAGTGCTACACAGGGGGAGTTACAGCCCCAGCATTTT. J is TRBJ1-5 and V is TRBV6-1, with 8 bases aligning to TRBD1. J was trimmed by 7 bases and V by 4 bases; bases with no gene match: 9. CDR3 length: 15 amino acids. Per germline, CDR1 MNHNS and CDR2 SASEGT.

The V and J genes are TRBV2 and TRBJ2-3, with D unresolved. Germline-derived CDR1 and CDR2 are SNHLY and FYNNEI. The V end lost 5 bases, the J end lost 0 bases, and 9 bases lay between the germline ends. The CDR3 runs 14 residues. The CDR3 loop reads CASSWARSTDTQYF. Here the CDR3 DNA reads TGTGCCAGCAGTTGGGCCCGAAGCACAGATACGCAGTATTTT.

This chain joins TRBV6-4 and TRBJ2-6, with 10 bases aligning to TRBD2. V lost 10 bases and J lost 4; bases outside the gene matches: 10. From germline, CDR1 is MRHNA and CDR2 SNTAGT. The CDR3 has 16 amino acids. The CDR3 bases are TGTGCCATCGAGCGGGAGGGTCTAGACGGGGCCAACGTCCTGACTTTC. Translating gives CAIEREGLDGANVLTF.

The chain carries TRBV7-2 and TRBJ2-7; 7 bases map to TRBD1. Germline lookup yields CDR1 SGHTA and CDR2 FQGNSA. J gave up 2 bases and V 6 bases, and 10 bases lay outside the gene matches. CDR3 length: 15 residues. This chain's CDR3 is CASSQRRDRTYEQYF. CDR3 DNA sequence: TGTGCCAGCAGTCAGCGCCGGGACAGAACCTACGAGCAGTACTTC.

V gene TRBV15 combines with J gene TRBJ1-1; 7 positions agree with TRBD1. Per the germline V gene, CDR1 is LNHNV and CDR2 is YYDKDF (reference sequence). The trim removed 0 bases at V and 1 base at J, leaving 5 bases unmatched. The CDR3 runs 16 residues. The CDR3, as DNA: TGTGCCACCAGCAGAGATCCTGGACAGGAGAACACTGAAGCTTTCTTT. This codes for CATSRDPGQENTEAFF.

This clone has just one count. The V gene is TRBV7-9, the J gene TRBJ1-6, with D unresolved. The germline V gene has CDR1 SEHNR and CDR2 FQNEAQ (reference sequence). The CDR3 is 17 amino acids. V shed 1 base and J shed 3 bases, with 13 bases lying between them. The CDR3 region has the DNA TGTGCCAGCAGCTTAGGCTCCGGAGTATACTATAATTCACCCCTCCACTTT. It is translated as CASSLGSGVYYNSPLHF.

The chain couples TRBV18 to TRBJ2-7; 8 positions agree with TRBD1. Germline assignment: CDR1 KGHSH and CDR2 LQKENI. This CDR3 is built from 14 residues. The J segment lost 3 bases and the V segment lost 3 bases, leaving 4 bases of the junction unmatched. CDR3 sequence: CASSPGQENYEQYF. In nucleotides, the CDR3 is TGTGCCAGCTCACCGGGACAGGAGAACTACGAGCAGTACTTC.

Points on this clone: Sequence at one end of the junction differs from germline and may be a read error. Written as DNA, the CDR3 is TGTTCCAGCAGTAAGCGGACAGGGAACGAGCAGTACTTC. Translation: CSSSKRTGNEQYF. The V call is TRBV7-9, the J call TRBJ2-7; 8 bases are a match to TRBD1. The CDR3 is 13 residues long. Germline CDR1 SEHNR, CDR2 FQNEAQ (reference sequence).

CDR3 DNA: TGTGCCAGCAGCGTAGGACAGATCGATCAGCCCCAGCATTTT. Translating it yields CASSVGQIDQPQHF. The chain combines TRBV9 with TRBJ1-5; perhaps TRBD1 as D (5 bases). Germline assignment: CDR1 SGDLS and CDR2 YYNGEE. The CDR3 length is 14 residues. V shed 0 bases and J shed 5 bases, with 9 bases lying between them.